The 17 T cell receptor beta chains listed next were all sequenced from one sample in a study of cytomegalovirus exposure and HLA in healthy donors. PCR employed 60 Vbeta and 13 Jbeta primers. Libraries were prepared by immunoSEQ multiplex PCR; TCRdb keeps only in-frame clonotypes and omits some of them. The sample lists fewer than 150,000 clones, about three quarters occurring once. The sample was PBMCs. These receptors all stem from a man in his forties or fifties in good health and CMV-seropositive.

The chain links TRBV19 to TRBJ2-7; 8 nucleotides line up with TRBD1. After removal of 5 bases from V and 4 bases from J, the junction contained 7 bases not matched to a gene. The CDR3 sequence is 14 residues long. CDR1 is LNHDA and CDR2 is SQIVND in the germline V gene (reference sequence). The CDR3 DNA reads as TGTGCCAGTAGTGCATACCAGGGGGCTTACGAGCAGTACTTC. As protein: CASSAYQGAYEQYF.

The J gene is TRBJ2-7, the V gene TRBV10-1, with TRBD2 matching 8 bases. From germline, CDR1 is WNHNN and CDR2 SYGVQD (reference sequence). The ends lost 8 bases at V and 5 bases at J; junction bases unmatched: 5. The CDR3 totals 12 residues. The DNA of the CDR3 is TGCGCCAGCGAGGGACTAGAAAACGAGCAGTACTTC. It is translated as CASEGLENEQYF.

This clone was counted once. The chain employs TRBV5-6 and TRBJ2-1; 15 bases are a match to TRBD2. The germline CDR1 and CDR2 sequences are SGHDT and YYEEEE. CDR3 length equals 16 residues. With 3 bases clipped from V and 8 bases from J, the junction kept 6 bases outside the gene matches. CDR3 coding DNA: TGTGCCAGCAGCTCCGGACTAGCGGGAGGGCCTTATGAGCAGTTCTTC. This sequence encodes CASSSGLAGGPYEQFF. The complete variable domain, with remaining parts taken from reference TRBV5-6 and TRBJ2-1, reads DAGVTQSPTHLIKTRGQQVTLRCSPKSGHDTVSWYQQALGQGPQFIFQYYEEEERQRGNFPDRFSGHQFPNYSSELNVNALLLGDSALYLCASSSGLAGGPYEQFFGPGTRLTVL.

This clone was detected only once. This chain uses TRBV4-3 with TRBJ1-5; D perhaps matches TRBD1 (6 bases). CDR1 and CDR2 from the germline V gene are LGHNA and YSLEER. Trimming shortened V by 4 bases and J by 4 bases, and 14 bases separated the two germline ends. The CDR3 length is 15 residues. CDR3 residues: CASSLGTLLNQPQHF. The CDR3 coding sequence is TGCGCCAGCAGCCTAGGGACACTTTTGAATCAGCCCCAGCATTTT.

V usage is TRBV30 and J usage is TRBJ1-1; D may be TRBD1 (6 bases). The CDR3 consists of 13 residues. Looked up from germline, CDR1 is GTSNPN and CDR2 is SVGIG (reference sequence). V was pared by 4 bases and J by 4 bases, with 13 bases between. CDR3 region: CAWMGVDSTEAFF. The CDR3 nucleotides read TGTGCCTGGATGGGGGTGGACAGCACTGAAGCTTTCTTT.

The J gene is TRBJ2-2, the V gene TRBV7-9; TRBD1 is a possible D gene (6 bases). V dropped 6 bases and J dropped 1 base, with 9 bases sitting between them. The CDR3 consists of 14 residues. Germline assignment: CDR1 SEHNR and CDR2 FQNEAQ (reference sequence). For the CDR3, the DNA is TGTGCCAGCAGGATGGACAGGAACACCGGGGAGCTGTTTTTT. Encoded protein: CASRMDRNTGELFF.

The chain combines TRBV19 with TRBJ1-2; 11 nucleotides match TRBD1. Germline lookup yields CDR1 LNHDA and CDR2 SQIVND (reference sequence). V was clipped by 5 bases and J by 5 bases; unmatched bases: 16. The length of the CDR3 is 18 residues. The CDR3 nucleotides read TGTGCCAGTAGTCCCCGGACAGGGGGCTTTGACGTGCTTTATGGCTACACCTTC. This encodes CASSPRTGGFDVLYGYTF.

This chain joins TRBV4-3 and TRBJ2-5; 15 positions match TRBD2. The CDR3 length is 17 residues. Germline V gene data show CDR1 as LGHNA and CDR2 as YSLEER. J lost 2 bases, V lost 5 bases, and 6 bases had no gene match. CDR3 in amino acids: CASSSGLAGGLQETQYF. CDR3 sequence (DNA): TGCGCCAGCAGCTCGGGACTAGCGGGGGGACTACAAGAGACCCAGTACTTC.

This sequence joins TRBV19 and TRBJ1-1; tentative D call: TRBD1 (5 bases). The length of the CDR3 is 16 residues. V shed 4 bases and J shed 1 base, with 16 bases lying between them. Germline V gives CDR1 LNHDA, CDR2 SQIVND (reference sequence). The DNA of the CDR3 is TGTGCCAGTAGTACTTTATTTGGGGCGGCGAACACTGAAGCTTTCTTT. Translation: CASSTLFGAANTEAFF.

The chain couples TRBV4-3 to TRBJ2-1; TRBD2 aligns across 10 bases. CDR1 and CDR2 (germline): LGHNA, YSLEER. After removal of 4 bases from V and 1 base from J, the junction contained 4 bases not matched to a gene. This CDR3 is built from 16 residues. CDR3 bases: TGCGCCAGCAGCCCTCAACTAGCGGGGTCCTACAATGAGCAGTTCTTC. Encoded protein: CASSPQLAGSYNEQFF.

The count of this clone is one. The J gene is TRBJ1-4, the V gene TRBV4-2; tentatively, D is TRBD1 (5 bases). There are 16 residues in the CDR3. CDR1 and CDR2 from the germline V gene are LGHNA and YNFKEQ. Trimming pared 4 bases from V and 5 bases from J, leaving 17 bases between. CDR3 loop: CASSREQAAGNEKLFF. The CDR3, as DNA: TGTGCCAGCAGCCGTGAGCAGGCGGCAGGGAATGAAAAACTGTTTTTT.

The CDR3 nucleotides read TGCAGCGCATCCGCTCGGGGGACTCCGAACACCGGGGAGCTGTTTTTT. Amino acid sequence: CSASARGTPNTGELFF. The V gene is TRBV29-1, the J gene TRBJ2-2; a possible D gene is TRBD2 (6 bases). The CDR3 is made up of 16 amino acids. The ends were cut back, 7 bases at V and 0 bases at J, with 18 bases in the middle. CDR1 and CDR2 from the germline V gene are SQVTM and ANQGSEA.

A single count supports this clone. The rearrangement joins TRBV25-1 to TRBJ2-1, with TRBD1 matching over 9 bases. CDR3 length: 13 residues. J was trimmed by 4 bases and V by 8 bases; bases with no gene match: 3. Germline V gives CDR1 MGHDK, CDR2 SYGVNS. CDR3: CASGTGIYNEQFF. The DNA for the CDR3 is TGTGCCAGCGGGACAGGGATATACAATGAGCAGTTCTTC. Based on the CDR3 plus reference TRBV25-1 and TRBJ2-1, the full variable domain is EADIYQTPRYLVIGTGKKITLECSQTMGHDKMYWYQQDPGMELHLIHYSYGVNSTEKGDLSSESTVSRIRTEHFPLTLESARPSHTSQYLCASGTGIYNEQFFGPGTRLTVL.

The rearrangement joins TRBV5-8 to TRBJ2-7; 14 nucleotides line up with TRBD2. Germline assignment: CDR1 SGHTS and CDR2 YDEGEE. Losses at the gene ends were 5 bases for V and 7 bases for J; bases not matched to a gene: 14. The CDR3 loop spans 17 amino acids. CDR3 nucleotides: TGTGCCAGCAGACGGACTAGCGGGAGGTTTGGATTCGGAGAGCAGTACTTC. This translates into CASRRTSGRFGFGEQYF.

This sequence joins TRBV5-1 and TRBJ2-7; D remains ambiguous. The CDR3 is 11 amino acids. V dropped 0 bases and J dropped 7 bases, with 5 bases sitting between them. Per germline, CDR1 SGHRS and CDR2 YFSETQ. CDR3 sequence: CASSLAGEQYF. CDR3 bases: TGCGCCAGCAGCTTGGCAGGTGAGCAGTACTTC.

CDR3 sequence (DNA): TGTGCCAGCAGTGAGAACGACAGAACCGATCAGCCCCAGCATTTT. This codes for CASSENDRTDQPQHF. The chain combines TRBV2 with TRBJ1-5; a possible D gene is TRBD1 (5 bases). The CDR3 spans 15 residues. The germline V gene encodes CDR1 SNHLY and CDR2 FYNNEI. V was shortened by 3 bases and J by 5 bases, with 14 bases between the two germline ends.

The J gene is TRBJ2-3, the V gene TRBV7-3; 8 bases align to TRBD1. The CDR3 covers 15 residues. The V gene's germline CDR1 is SGHTA and CDR2 FQGTGA. V was pared by 5 bases and J by 4 bases, with 8 bases of the junction left unmatched. CDR3 in DNA: TGTGCCAGCAGCCCCCGACAGGGGACCGCAGATACGCAGTATTTT. This codes for CASSPRQGTADTQYF.